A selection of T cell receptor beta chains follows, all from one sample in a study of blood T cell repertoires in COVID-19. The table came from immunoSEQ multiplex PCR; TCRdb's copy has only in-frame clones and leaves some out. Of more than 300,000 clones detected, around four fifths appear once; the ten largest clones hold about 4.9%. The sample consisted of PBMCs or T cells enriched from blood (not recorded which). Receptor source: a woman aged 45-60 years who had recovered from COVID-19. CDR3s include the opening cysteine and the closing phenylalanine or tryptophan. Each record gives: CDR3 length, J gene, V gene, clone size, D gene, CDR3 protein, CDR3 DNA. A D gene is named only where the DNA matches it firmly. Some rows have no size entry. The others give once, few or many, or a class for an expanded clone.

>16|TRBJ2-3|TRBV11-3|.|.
CASEKGRGTFADTQYF
TGTGCCAGCGAAAAGGGACGGGGGACCTTCGCAGATACGCAGTATTTT
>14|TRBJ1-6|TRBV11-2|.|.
CASSLLQANSPLHF
TGTGCCAGCAGCTTACTACAGGCCAATTCACCCCTCCACTTT
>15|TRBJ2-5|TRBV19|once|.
CASSIAGTNQETQYF
TGTGCCAGTAGTATAGCCGGGACAAACCAAGAGACCCAGTACTTC
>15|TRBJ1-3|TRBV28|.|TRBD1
CASSFQGARGNTIYF
TGTGCCAGCAGTTTCCAGGGGGCCCGTGGAAACACCATATATTTT
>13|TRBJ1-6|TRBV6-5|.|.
CASSRDTNSPLHF
TGTGCCAGCAGCCGGGACACAAATTCACCCCTCCACTTT
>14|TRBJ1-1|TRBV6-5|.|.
CASQDLWGDTEAFF
TGTGCCAGCCAGGATTTGTGGGGGGACACTGAAGCTTTCTTT
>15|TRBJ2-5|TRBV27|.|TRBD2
CASSLSSGNWETQYF
TGTGCCAGCAGTTTATCTAGCGGGAACTGGGAGACCCAGTACTTC
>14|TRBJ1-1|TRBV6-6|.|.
CASSYPGGGREAFF
TGTGCCAGCAGTTACCCCGGGGGGGGGCGCGAAGCTTTCTTT
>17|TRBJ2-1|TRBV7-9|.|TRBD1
CASSLALGQGLYNEQFF
TGTGCCAGCAGCTTAGCGTTAGGACAGGGGTTGTACAATGAGCAGTTCTTC
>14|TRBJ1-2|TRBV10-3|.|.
CAISEGTTEYGYTF
TGTGCCATCAGTGAGGGCACAACCGAATATGGCTACACCTTC
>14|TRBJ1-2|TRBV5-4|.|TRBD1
CASSSTGTNYGYTF
TGTGCCAGCAGCTCGACAGGGACTAACTATGGCTACACCTTC
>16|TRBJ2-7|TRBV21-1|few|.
CASSKQTPGGSYEQYF
TGTGCCAGCAGCAAACAAACCCCAGGGGGGTCCTACGAGCAGTACTTC
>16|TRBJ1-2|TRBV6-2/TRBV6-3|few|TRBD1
CASSYGPGQGNYGYTF
TGTGCCAGCAGTTACGGACCGGGACAGGGGAACTATGGCTACACCTTC
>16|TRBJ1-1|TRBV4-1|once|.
CASSQVGLMVSTEAFF
TGCGCCAGCAGCCAAGTAGGACTAATGGTTTCCACTGAAGCTTTCTTT
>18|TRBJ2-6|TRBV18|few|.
CASSPPIGTPFGANVLTF
TGTGCCAGCTCACCACCGATCGGGACTCCGTTTGGGGCCAACGTCCTGACTTTC
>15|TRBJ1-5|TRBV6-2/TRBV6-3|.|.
CASSRQTGGNQPQHF
TGTGCCAGCAGCCGACAGACTGGTGGCAATCAGCCCCAGCATTTT
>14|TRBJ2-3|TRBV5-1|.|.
CASRRAESTDTQYF
TGCGCCAGCAGGCGGGCGGAAAGCACAGATACGCAGTATTTT
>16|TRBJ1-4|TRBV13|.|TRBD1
CASSLDTGTGFEKLFF
TGTGCCAGCAGCTTAGATACCGGGACAGGGTTTGAAAAACTGTTTTTT
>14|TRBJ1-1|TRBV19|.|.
CASSTLQGNTEAFF
TGTGCCAGTAGTACCTTACAGGGGAACACTGAAGCTTTCTTT
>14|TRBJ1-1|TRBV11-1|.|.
CASSLEPRSPRAFF
TGTGCCAGCAGCTTAGAGCCCCGGAGCCCCCGAGCTTTCTTT
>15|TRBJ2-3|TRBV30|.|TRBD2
CAWKGLASSTDTQYF
TGTGCCTGGAAGGGACTAGCAAGTAGCACAGATACGCAGTATTTT
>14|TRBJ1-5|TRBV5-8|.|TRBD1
CASSRGTGNQPQHF
TGTGCCAGCAGCCGGGGGACAGGCAATCAGCCCCAGCATTTT
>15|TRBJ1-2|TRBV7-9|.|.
CASSLEKGLGYGYTF
TGTGCCAGCAGCTTAGAAAAAGGACTTGGGTATGGCTACACCTTC
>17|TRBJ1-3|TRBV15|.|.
CATSSGQGLASGNTIYF
TGTGCCACCAGCAGCGGTCAGGGCTTGGCGTCTGGAAACACCATATATTTT
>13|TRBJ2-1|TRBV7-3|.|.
CASSLSGGDEQFF
TGTGCCAGCAGCTTAAGCGGGGGCGATGAGCAGTTCTTC
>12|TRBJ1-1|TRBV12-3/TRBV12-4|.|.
CASTPGGTEAFF
TGTGCCAGCACCCCGGGGGGGACTGAAGCTTTCTTT
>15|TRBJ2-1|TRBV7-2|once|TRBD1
CASSPQRGQGYEQFF
TGTGCCAGCAGCCCTCAACGAGGACAGGGCTATGAGCAGTTCTTC
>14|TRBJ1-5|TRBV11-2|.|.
CASSLNLGSQPQHF
TGTGCCAGCAGCTTGAACCTAGGGAGTCAGCCCCAGCATTTT
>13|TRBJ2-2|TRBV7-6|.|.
CASSLFNTGELFF
TGTGCCAGCAGCCTATTTAACACCGGGGAGCTGTTTTTT
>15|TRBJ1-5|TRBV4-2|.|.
CASSQVAGGDQPQHF
TGTGCCAGCAGCCAAGTTGCCGGGGGAGATCAGCCCCAGCATTTT
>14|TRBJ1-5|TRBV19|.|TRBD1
CASSDRGLDQPQHF
TGTGCCAGTAGTGACAGGGGTTTGGATCAGCCCCAGCATTTT
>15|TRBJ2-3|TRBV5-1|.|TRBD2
CASTRGGAGTDTQYF
TGCGCCAGCACCCGGGGGGGCGCGGGCACAGATACGCAGTATTTT
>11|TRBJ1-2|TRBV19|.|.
CASVDRYGYTF
TGTGCCAGTGTAGACAGGTACGGCTACACCTTC
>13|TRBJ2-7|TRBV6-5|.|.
CASTPTGRYEQYF
TGTGCCAGCACCCCGACAGGTCGGTACGAGCAGTACTTC
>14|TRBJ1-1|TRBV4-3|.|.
CASSQVPGAPRAFF
TGCGCCAGCAGCCAAGTACCAGGGGCCCCCAGAGCTTTCTTT